Following are 30 T cell receptor beta chains from one sample sequenced in a study of cytomegalovirus exposure and HLA in healthy donors (dated by TCRdb to the late 2010s). The library was built by means of the immunoSEQ multiplex PCR assay. TCRdb limited this immuneACCESS table to in-frame rearrangements with V and J called. A share of clones is missing; checked studies link under half to unresolved V genes, and the rest is unexplained. The table for this sample lists 100,000 to 150,000 clones; 94% of them were counted only once. The ten biggest clones cover around 1.3% of the sample. Sequences were obtained from PBMCs. All receptors derive from a young woman in good health and CMV-seronegative.

The chain carries TRBV7-3 and TRBJ2-3; 7 bases map to TRBD2. Germline V gene data show CDR1 as SGHTA and CDR2 as FQGTGA. The length of the CDR3 is 15 residues. The ends lost 1 base at V and 2 bases at J; junction bases unmatched: 3. The CDR3 DNA reads TGTGCCAGCAGCTTAAAAGCGGGGTACACAGATACGCAGTATTTT. Encoded protein: CASSLKAGYTDTQYF.

This clone was seen once. V is TRBV2 and J is TRBJ2-2; 8 bases line up with TRBD1. Germline values: CDR1 SNHLY, CDR2 FYNNEI. Trimming at V came to 4 bases and at J to 2 bases, leaving 3 bases not matched to a gene. This CDR3 comprises 15 residues. CDR3 DNA sequence: TGTGCCAGCAGTGTAGGACAGGGAAACACCGGGGAGCTGTTTTTT. This translates into CASSVGQGNTGELFF.

This clone was observed once. The J gene is TRBJ2-1, the V gene TRBV28, with TRBD1 as a possible D gene (6 bases). CDR3 length: 15 amino acids. Germline V gene data show CDR1 as MDHEN and CDR2 as SYDVKM. The ends were cut back, 5 bases at V and 9 bases at J, with 20 bases in the middle. The DNA for the CDR3 is TGTGCCAGCAGTCGGCCGCTTCACAGGGTCGGTGAGCAGTTCTTC. This translates into CASSRPLHRVGEQFF.

The CDR3 loop reads CAVGGASYNEQFF. The CDR3 DNA sequence: TGTGCTGTGGGGGGGGCCTCCTACAATGAGCAGTTCTTC. The chain uses TRBV6-5 and TRBJ2-1; maybe TRBD2 (7 bases). Per the germline V gene, CDR1 is MNHEY and CDR2 is SVGAGI. This CDR3 comprises 13 residues.

The V and J genes are TRBV10-1 and TRBJ2-1; the match to TRBD2 covers 8 bases. V shed 4 bases and J 2 bases; nucleotides not matched to a gene: 1. This CDR3 contains 14 residues. Germline V lookup: CDR1 WNHNN, CDR2 SYGVQD (reference sequence). The CDR3 here is CASSGLATYNEQFF. As DNA, the CDR3 is TGCGCCAGCAGTGGACTAGCGACCTACAATGAGCAGTTCTTC.

A single count supports this clone. V and J are TRBV19 and TRBJ1-1; D remains unclear. The ends were cut back, 4 bases at V and 0 bases at J, with 6 bases in the middle. The CDR3 contains 13 residues. Germline V CDR1 and CDR2: LNHDA, SQIVND (reference sequence). CDR3 in DNA: TGTGCCAGTAGTACTGCGATGAACACTGAAGCTTTCTTT. Its protein product is CASSTAMNTEAFF.

The rearrangement uses TRBV4-1 and TRBJ1-5, with TRBD1 matching 7 bases. The CDR3 spans 16 residues. Germline CDR1 and CDR2: MGHRA and YSYEKL. With 1 base clipped from V and 2 bases from J, the junction kept 5 bases outside the gene matches. For the CDR3, the DNA is TGCGCCAGCAGCCAAGCAGGGACAGCAGGCAATCAGCCCCAGCATTTT. Its protein product is CASSQAGTAGNQPQHF.

The J gene is TRBJ2-3, the V gene TRBV6-5, with 7 bases aligning to TRBD1. The V gene end was trimmed by 0 bases and the J gene end by 6 bases; junction bases not matched to a gene: 9. Germline CDR1 is MNHEY and CDR2 is SVGAGI. The CDR3 is 16 residues long. The CDR3 sequence is CASSYSINRGLDTQYF. The DNA for the CDR3 is TGTGCCAGCAGTTACTCGATAAATAGGGGGCTGGATACGCAGTATTTT.

This rearrangement joins TRBV19 to TRBJ1-2, with D perhaps matching TRBD1 (6 bases). With 6 bases removed from V and 8 bases from J, the gap between germline ends came to 10 bases. The CDR3 length is 11 residues. In germline, CDR1 is LNHDA, CDR2 SQIVND (reference sequence). The CDR3 nucleotides are TGTGCCAGTAGCAGGGGTCCCGGCTACACCTTC. As protein: CASSRGPGYTF.

This chain connects TRBV2 to TRBJ1-2; possible D gene TRBD1, 6 bases. This CDR3 has 15 amino acids. V was clipped by 8 bases and J by 2 bases, with 18 bases between them. In germline, CDR1 is SNHLY, CDR2 FYNNEI. The CDR3 DNA reads TGTGCCAGCGGGCTATTAACTGGACAGAACTATGGCTACACCTTC. It codes for CASGLLTGQNYGYTF.

The rearrangement joins TRBV7-9 to TRBJ2-3; tentatively, D is TRBD2 (5 bases). V gave up 0 bases and J gave up 0 bases, with 10 bases separating them. The germline CDR1 and CDR2 sequences are SEHNR and FQNEAQ (reference sequence). The CDR3 totals 16 residues. As DNA, the CDR3 is TGTGCCAGCAGCTTAGCGAGGGCAGCTAGCACAGATACGCAGTATTTT. It yields the protein CASSLARAASTDTQYF.

V and J are TRBV4-1 and TRBJ1-2, with D unresolved. Germline V gene lookup returns CDR1 MGHRA and CDR2 YSYEKL. The CDR3 spans 11 residues. The V end lost 0 bases, the J end lost 8 bases, and 4 bases lay between the germline ends. CDR3 coding DNA: TGCGCCAGCAGCCAAGATAGAGGCTACACCTTC. Its protein product is CASSQDRGYTF.

V and J are TRBV5-4 and TRBJ2-5, with 7 positions matching TRBD1. With 4 bases clipped from V and 3 bases from J, the junction kept 3 bases outside the gene matches. The CDR3 is made up of 13 amino acids. Germline values: CDR1 SGHNT, CDR2 YYREEE (reference sequence). This CDR3 reads CASSPDREETQYF. In DNA, the CDR3 is TGTGCCAGCAGCCCCGACAGGGAAGAGACCCAGTACTTC.

The chain employs TRBV4-2 and TRBJ2-7; no clear D. Germline CDR1 is LGHNA and CDR2 is YNFKEQ. V dropped 0 bases and J dropped 3 bases, with 12 bases sitting between them. This CDR3 has 15 amino acids. CDR3 bases: TGTGCCAGCAGCCAAGAGCGCGGCCCCTACTACGAGCAGTACTTC. This codes for CASSQERGPYYEQYF.

This clone has a single count. The J gene is TRBJ1-2, the V gene TRBV28; D possibly corresponds to TRBD1 (6 bases). CDR3 length: 15 residues. V lost 1 base to trimming and J lost 8 bases, with 17 bases between them. The germline CDR1 and CDR2 sequences are MDHEN and SYDVKM. The CDR3 DNA is TGTGCCAGCAGTTTATTGGCAGGGGTGGGTATCGGCTACACCTTC. It yields the protein CASSLLAGVGIGYTF.

The gene calls are TRBV14 and TRBJ2-6, with D perhaps matching TRBD2 (5 bases). V lost 0 bases and J lost 4, with 10 bases in between. CDR1 and CDR2 from the germline V gene are SGHDN and FVKESK. The CDR3 sequence is 16 residues long. CDR3 loop: CASSQEPGNGANVLTF. The CDR3 region has the DNA TGTGCCAGCAGCCAAGAGCCCGGGAACGGGGCCAACGTCCTGACTTTC.

This chain joins TRBV27 and TRBJ1-5, with a weak D call TRBD1 (6 bases). Per the germline V gene, CDR1 is MNHEY and CDR2 is SMNVEV (reference sequence). V gave up 2 bases and J gave up 4 bases, with 18 bases separating them. There are 17 residues in the CDR3. The chain's CDR3 is CASSLLGPQGPNQPQHF. The CDR3 DNA reads TGTGCCAGCAGTTTACTAGGTCCACAGGGCCCTAATCAGCCCCAGCATTTT.

The chain carries TRBV11-2 and TRBJ2-7; 8 nucleotides align to TRBD1. The CDR3 extends over 14 amino acids. The germline gives CDR1 SGHAT, CDR2 FQNNGV. Germline trimming cut 5 bases from V and 0 bases from J; bases unmatched to any gene: 3. CDR3 in DNA: TGTGCCAGCAGCCTTGGGACAGGCTCCTACGAGCAGTACTTC. Residues: CASSLGTGSYEQYF. The whole variable domain, remainder taken from reference TRBV11-2 and TRBJ2-7, is EAGVAQSPRYKIIEKRQSVAFWCNPISGHATLYWYQQILGQGPKLLIQFQNNGVVDDSQLPKDRFSAERLKGVDSTLKIQPAKLEDSAVYLCASSLGTGSYEQYFGPGTRLTVT.

This chain connects TRBV6-1 to TRBJ1-1; D call uncertain. Germline V gives CDR1 MNHNS, CDR2 SASEGT. V was shortened by 5 bases and J by 0 bases, with 13 bases between the two germline ends. The CDR3 length is 15 residues. The CDR3 DNA sequence: TGTGCCAGCAGTAGGGAGCTGCTCATGAACACTGAAGCTTTCTTT. Its protein product is CASSRELLMNTEAFF.

The chain links TRBV4-1 to TRBJ1-4; 8 bases map to TRBD1. With V trimmed by 1 base and J by 7 bases, 2 bases remained unmatched. The CDR3 consists of 14 residues. Germline V gives CDR1 MGHRA, CDR2 YSYEKL. CDR3 amino acids: CASSQGTGFEKLFF. CDR3 in DNA: TGCGCCAGCAGCCAAGGGACAGGGTTTGAAAAACTGTTTTTT.

V usage is TRBV27 and J usage is TRBJ2-3; TRBD1 matches at 12 bases. This CDR3 contains 15 residues. From germline, CDR1 is MNHEY and CDR2 SMNVEV (reference sequence). V dropped 5 bases and J dropped 7; count of bases not matched to a gene: 7. This chain's CDR3 is CASSAGTGGAYTQYF. The CDR3 DNA reads as TGTGCCAGCAGTGCCGGGACAGGGGGCGCCTATACGCAGTATTTT.

The rearrangement links TRBV29-1 to TRBJ2-1; 12 nucleotides align to TRBD2. CDR3 size: 16 residues. V lost 1 base, J lost 10 bases, and 11 bases stayed unmatched. The germline gives CDR1 SQVTM, CDR2 ANQGSEA. The CDR3 DNA reads as TGCAGCGTTGAAGTAAGCTCTAGCGGGAGGGCCGGGGAGCAGTTCTTC. Translating gives CSVEVSSSGRAGEQFF.

The rearrangement joins TRBV5-5 to TRBJ1-1; D might be TRBD1 (5 bases). This CDR3 region has 15 residues. V lost 2 bases, J lost 2 bases, and 13 bases lay in between. Germline values: CDR1 SGHKS, CDR2 YYEKEE (reference sequence). The CDR3 sequence is CASSFTTVSNTEAFF. Written as DNA, the CDR3 is TGTGCCAGCAGCTTTACGACAGTAAGCAACACTGAAGCTTTCTTT.

V gene TRBV30 combines with J gene TRBJ2-7; 7 nucleotides match TRBD2. This CDR3 comprises 13 residues. CDR1 and CDR2 from the germline V gene are GTSNPN and SVGIG (reference sequence). V gave up 4 bases and J gave up 6 bases; unmatched junction bases: 9. Here the CDR3 DNA reads TGTGCCTGGACCGGGACTACCTTCGCCGAGCAGTACTTC. Its protein product is CAWTGTTFAEQYF.

Points on this clone: This sample also contains other DNA sequences that code for the same CDR3. The J gene is TRBJ1-1, the V gene TRBV28; D unresolved. The CDR3 has 13 amino acids. V lost 3 bases and J 2 bases, leaving 7 bases between the germline ends. CDR1 is MDHEN and CDR2 is SYDVKM in the germline V gene. The CDR3 protein is CASSFSGNTEAFF. CDR3 nucleotides: TGTGCCAGCAGTTTTTCGGGTAACACTGAAGCTTTCTTT.

The chain couples TRBV6-1 to TRBJ1-3; 7 positions match TRBD1. V gave up 6 bases and J gave up 2 bases; unmatched junction bases: 1. Germline CDR1 and CDR2: MNHNS and SASEGT. The CDR3 is 13 residues long. The CDR3 protein is CASSRGAGNTIYF. CDR3 nucleotide sequence: TGTGCCAGCAGCAGGGGGGCTGGAAACACCATATATTTT.

This clone was recorded only once. The chain carries TRBV6-5 and TRBJ1-1, with D perhaps TRBD1 (6 bases). Germline CDR1 MNHEY, CDR2 SVGAGI. Between the trimmed V and J ends, which lost 2 bases and 7 bases, there was a span of 14 bases. The CDR3 totals 14 residues. The CDR3 loop reads CASSYGGASVEAFF. The CDR3, as DNA: TGTGCCAGCAGTTACGGGGGGGCGTCGGTTGAAGCTTTCTTT.

This chain uses TRBV6-1 with TRBJ1-3; D not certain. V was pared by 4 bases and J by 0 bases, with 13 bases between. Germline assignment: CDR1 MNHNS and CDR2 SASEGT. The CDR3 has 16 residues. CDR3 bases: TGTGCCAGCAGTGGCCATCTAATGAACTCTGGAAACACCATATATTTT. Its translation: CASSGHLMNSGNTIYF.

The gene calls are TRBV6-5 and TRBJ2-5; a weak D match, TRBD2 (5 bases). Trimming shortened V by 8 bases and J by 3 bases, and 10 bases separated the two germline ends. The germline V gene has CDR1 MNHEY and CDR2 SVGAGI. This CDR3 has 12 residues. CDR3 sequence reads: CASLDYEETQYF. The CDR3 DNA is TGTGCCAGCCTCGACTACGAAGAGACCCAGTACTTC.

The V and J genes are TRBV19 and TRBJ2-5; the D gene is possibly TRBD1 (5 bases). V was shortened by 3 bases and J by 5 bases, with 16 bases between the two germline ends. Per germline, CDR1 LNHDA and CDR2 SQIVND (reference sequence). The CDR3 totals 15 residues. CDR3 in DNA: TGTGCCAGTAGTATCCTGCGTCAGGGCAGCGAGACCCAGTACTTC. Its translation: CASSILRQGSETQYF.